Listed below are T cell receptor beta chains from one sample, sequenced in a study of technical replicates of blood from a handful of donors. Some clones are missing from TCRdb's copy, which holds only in-frame ones; the method was immunoSEQ multiplex PCR. Of tens of thousands of clones listed, 85% to 95% are singletons. The specimen was T cells isolated from PBMCs. The source is a human donor in good health. The CDR3 runs from the conserved cysteine through the conserved F or W. A D gene is named only where the DNA matches it firmly. Clone size appears in some rows only: once, few, many, or a class for an expanded clone.

NA TRBD1 TRBJ2-7 TRBV7-3 TGTGCCAGCAGCCCAACAGGGGCTAGTACCGAGCAGTACTTC CASSPTGASTEQYF
NA NA TRBJ2-3 TRBV18 TGTGCCAGCTCACTGAGCATGACAGGTGAAGATACGCAGTATTTT CASSLSMTGEDTQYF
NA TRBD1 TRBJ1-5 TRBV6-6 TGTGCCAGCAGTCAGACAGGGGGCAGTCAGCCCCAGCATTTT CASSQTGGSQPQHF
NA NA TRBJ1-6 TRBV12-5 TGTGCTAGTGGAATAAACCGCGCACCCCTCCACTTT CASGINRAPLHF
NA NA TRBJ1-3 TRBV7-6 TGTGCCAGCAGCCCGACAGCGTCGGCAAACACCATATATTTT CASSPTASANTIYF
NA TRBD1 TRBJ2-3 TRBV7-9 TGTGCCAGCAGCGTAACAGGGGTCTATATTTACACAGATACGCAGTATTTT CASSVTGVYIYTDTQYF
NA NA TRBJ1-4 TRBV6-1 TGTGCCAGCAACCTACAGTCAACTAATGAAAAACTGTTTTTT CASNLQSTNEKLFF
NA NA TRBJ1-4 TRBV9 TGTGCCAGCAGCGTAGGGAGCGGGAATGAAAAACTGTTTTTT CASSVGSGNEKLFF
NA NA TRBJ1-6 TRBV12-5 TGTGCTAGTGGTTTCGGGGATTCACCCCTCCACTTT CASGFGDSPLHF
NA TRBD1 TRBJ2-6 TRBV2 TGTGCCAGCAGTGACGGGACAGGGAGGTCTGGGGCCAACGTCCTGACTTTC CASSDGTGRSGANVLTF
NA TRBD1 TRBJ1-6 TRBV6-1 TGTGCCAGCAGTGTAGGGACAGTAGATAATTCACCCCTCCACTTT CASSVGTVDNSPLHF
NA NA TRBJ1-5 TRBV7-9 TGTGCCAGCAGCTCCCGACAGTTCAATCAGCCCCAGCATTTT CASSSRQFNQPQHF
NA NA TRBJ2-1 TRBV27 TGTGCCAGCAGTTTAATGGTCAGATACAATGAGCAGTTCTTC CASSLMVRYNEQFF
NA NA TRBJ2-7 TRBV6-5 TGTGCCAGCAGCTCACGAGCTGTTCGGAGCTACGAGCAGTACTTC CASSSRAVRSYEQYF
NA TRBD1 TRBJ1-3 TRBV5-1 TGCGCCAGCAGTCCCTCCGGGACAGTAAACACCATATATTTT CASSPSGTVNTIYF
NA TRBD1 TRBJ1-2 TRBV9 TGTGCCAGCAGCGTAACCGACAGGGACGTAACCTTC CASSVTDRDVTF
NA NA TRBJ1-1 TRBV2 TGTGCCAGCAGTGGCCGGGAGACTGAAGCTTTCTTT CASSGRETEAFF
once NA TRBJ2-7 TRBV5-1 TGCGCCAGCAGCCTAGATGACAGTCTCCGGGAGCAGTACTTC CASSLDDSLREQYF
NA TRBD1 TRBJ1-5 TRBV2 TGTGCCAGCAGCGGACAGGGCGTCAGTCAGCCCCAGCATTTT CASSGQGVSQPQHF
NA TRBD2 TRBJ2-1 TRBV2 TGTGCCAGCAAAAACAGCGGGGGAGGGAATGAGCAGTTCTTC CASKNSGGGNEQFF
NA TRBD2 TRBJ2-3 TRBV27 TGTGCCAGCAGAGGACTAGCGGGAGATCAAGATACGCAGTATTTT CASRGLAGDQDTQYF
NA NA TRBJ2-7 TRBV5-5 TGTGCCAGCAGCTTGGATAGGGGAACCTACGAGCAGTACTTC CASSLDRGTYEQYF
NA NA TRBJ2-7 TRBV7-8 TGTGCCAGCAGCTATACCTACGAGCAGTACTTC CASSYTYEQYF
NA TRBD2 TRBJ2-3 TRBV28 TGTGCCAGCAGAACCGGGGGACTAGCGGGATGGTTGGGCACAGATACGCAGTATTTT CASRTGGLAGWLGTDTQYF
once NA TRBJ2-1 TRBV7-3 TGTGCCAGCAGCTTATTGCCGGACAGATACAATGAGCAGTTCTTC CASSLLPDRYNEQFF
NA TRBD1 TRBJ1-4 TRBV5-1 TGCGCCAGCAGCTCCCGACAGGGTGAAAAACTGTTTTTT CASSSRQGEKLFF
NA NA TRBJ1-1 TRBV7-9 TGTGCCAGCAGCCCGGGTGACACTGAAGCTTTCTTT CASSPGDTEAFF
NA NA TRBJ2-1 TRBV28 TGTGCCAGCAGAGCCTTGATCGGGGTCAATGAGCAGTTCTTC CASRALIGVNEQFF
NA NA TRBJ1-3 TRBV5-1 TGCGCCAGCAGCTCGACGGTCCAGTCGGGAACTGGAAACACCATATATTTT CASSSTVQSGTGNTIYF
NA TRBD1 TRBJ2-5 TRBV7-9 TGTGCCAGCAGCTTAGCAGGGGGCGGGGAGACCCAGTACTTC CASSLAGGGETQYF
NA TRBD2 TRBJ2-1 TRBV13 TGTGCCAGCAGCGCGCGGACACAGTACGGACTAGCGGTTGAGCAGTTCTTC CASSARTQYGLAVEQFF
NA NA TRBJ1-1 TRBV5-6 TGTGCCAGCAGCTTCCCAGATACAAACACTGAAGCTTTCTTT CASSFPDTNTEAFF
NA NA TRBJ1-2 TRBV5-1 TGCGCCAGCAGCTTGGAAGGGGTCTATGGCTACACCTTC CASSLEGVYGYTF
NA NA TRBJ1-4 TRBV5-6 TGTGCCAGCAGCTTGGTTACAACTAATGAAAAACTGTTTTTT CASSLVTTNEKLFF
NA NA TRBJ2-7 TRBV7-9 TGTGCCATCCAGGAGGGACCCACCTTCGAGCAGTACTTC CAIQEGPTFEQYF
NA NA TRBJ1-3 TRBV6-5 TGTGCCAGCAGTTCCCCCCTCCTGGGAAACACCATATATTTT CASSSPLLGNTIYF
NA TRBD2 TRBJ2-2 TRBV7-6 TGTGCCAGCAGCTTAACTAGCGGGAGGGCAGGGACCGGGGAGCTGTTTTTT CASSLTSGRAGTGELFF
NA TRBD1 TRBJ1-1 TRBV5-1 TGCGCCAGCAGCTTGACCCCGGGACAGGGACCCAACACTGAAGCTTTCTTT CASSLTPGQGPNTEAFF
NA TRBD2 TRBJ2-5 TRBV5-1 TGCGCCAGCAGCTTGGAGGCTAGCGGCATAGAGACCCAGTACTTC CASSLEASGIETQYF
NA NA TRBJ1-1 TRBV10-2 TGCGCCAGCTTAAATCGACGAGGGACTGAAGCTTTCTTT CASLNRRGTEAFF
once NA TRBJ1-2 TRBV19 TGTGCCAGTAGTATATCAGCTAACTATGGCTACACCTTC CASSISANYGYTF
few NA TRBJ1-5 TRBV28 TGTGCCAGCACATTTCTGGGGGACCGGGGGGCCCAGCATTTT CASTFLGDRGAQHF
NA TRBD2 TRBJ2-7 TRBV19 TGTGCCAGTAGTCGTCGACTAGCCGGCTACGACGAGCAGTACTTC CASSRRLAGYDEQYF
NA TRBD1 TRBJ2-3 TRBV2 TGTGCCAGCAGTGGGTTTCAGGGGGCGATCACAGATACGCAGTATTTT CASSGFQGAITDTQYF
NA TRBD1 TRBJ2-7 TRBV29-1 TGCAGCGTTGATCAGGGGGCGGGATGGGAGCAGTACTTC CSVDQGAGWEQYF
NA NA TRBJ2-3 TRBV2 TGTGCCAGCAGTCCCGCAGATACGCAGTATTTT CASSPADTQYF
NA NA TRBJ2-5 TRBV5-1 TGCGCCAGCAGCCCGGGGGGCCATAGTACAGAGACCCAGTACTTC CASSPGGHSTETQYF
once TRBD1 TRBJ1-4 TRBV28 TGTGCCAGCAGGCCACAGGGGGCGGGGGGACATGAAAAACTGTTTTTT CASRPQGAGGHEKLFF
few NA TRBJ1-1 TRBV5-6 TGTGCCAGCAGCGGCGAGGCGGTGGACACTGAAGCTTTCTTT CASSGEAVDTEAFF
NA TRBD1 TRBJ2-5 TRBV30 TGTGCCTGGAGTTCCGGCCCCGGGACAGGGTGGCAAGAGACCCAGTACTTC CAWSSGPGTGWQETQYF
NA TRBD2 TRBJ2-1 TRBV10-2 TGCGCCAGCAGGACCGTAGCGGGAAGGCCTAGAGGTGGATCCTACAATGAGCAGTTCTTC CASRTVAGRPRGGSYNEQFF
NA TRBD1 TRBJ2-1 TRBV2 TGTGCCAGCAGAGGACAGGGGGAGTTCTTC CASRGQGEFF
NA NA TRBJ2-1 TRBV7-3 TGTGCCAGCAGCTTAACCGGGCGCGGGAATGAGCAGTTCTTC CASSLTGRGNEQFF
NA NA TRBJ2-7 TRBV6-1 TGTGCCAGCAGTTCGACCGGGGGACTCTACGAGCAGTACTTC CASSSTGGLYEQYF
NA TRBD2 TRBJ2-7 TRBV28 TGTGCCAGCAGATTAGCGGGAGGTAATCAATTCTACGAGCAGTACTTC CASRLAGGNQFYEQYF